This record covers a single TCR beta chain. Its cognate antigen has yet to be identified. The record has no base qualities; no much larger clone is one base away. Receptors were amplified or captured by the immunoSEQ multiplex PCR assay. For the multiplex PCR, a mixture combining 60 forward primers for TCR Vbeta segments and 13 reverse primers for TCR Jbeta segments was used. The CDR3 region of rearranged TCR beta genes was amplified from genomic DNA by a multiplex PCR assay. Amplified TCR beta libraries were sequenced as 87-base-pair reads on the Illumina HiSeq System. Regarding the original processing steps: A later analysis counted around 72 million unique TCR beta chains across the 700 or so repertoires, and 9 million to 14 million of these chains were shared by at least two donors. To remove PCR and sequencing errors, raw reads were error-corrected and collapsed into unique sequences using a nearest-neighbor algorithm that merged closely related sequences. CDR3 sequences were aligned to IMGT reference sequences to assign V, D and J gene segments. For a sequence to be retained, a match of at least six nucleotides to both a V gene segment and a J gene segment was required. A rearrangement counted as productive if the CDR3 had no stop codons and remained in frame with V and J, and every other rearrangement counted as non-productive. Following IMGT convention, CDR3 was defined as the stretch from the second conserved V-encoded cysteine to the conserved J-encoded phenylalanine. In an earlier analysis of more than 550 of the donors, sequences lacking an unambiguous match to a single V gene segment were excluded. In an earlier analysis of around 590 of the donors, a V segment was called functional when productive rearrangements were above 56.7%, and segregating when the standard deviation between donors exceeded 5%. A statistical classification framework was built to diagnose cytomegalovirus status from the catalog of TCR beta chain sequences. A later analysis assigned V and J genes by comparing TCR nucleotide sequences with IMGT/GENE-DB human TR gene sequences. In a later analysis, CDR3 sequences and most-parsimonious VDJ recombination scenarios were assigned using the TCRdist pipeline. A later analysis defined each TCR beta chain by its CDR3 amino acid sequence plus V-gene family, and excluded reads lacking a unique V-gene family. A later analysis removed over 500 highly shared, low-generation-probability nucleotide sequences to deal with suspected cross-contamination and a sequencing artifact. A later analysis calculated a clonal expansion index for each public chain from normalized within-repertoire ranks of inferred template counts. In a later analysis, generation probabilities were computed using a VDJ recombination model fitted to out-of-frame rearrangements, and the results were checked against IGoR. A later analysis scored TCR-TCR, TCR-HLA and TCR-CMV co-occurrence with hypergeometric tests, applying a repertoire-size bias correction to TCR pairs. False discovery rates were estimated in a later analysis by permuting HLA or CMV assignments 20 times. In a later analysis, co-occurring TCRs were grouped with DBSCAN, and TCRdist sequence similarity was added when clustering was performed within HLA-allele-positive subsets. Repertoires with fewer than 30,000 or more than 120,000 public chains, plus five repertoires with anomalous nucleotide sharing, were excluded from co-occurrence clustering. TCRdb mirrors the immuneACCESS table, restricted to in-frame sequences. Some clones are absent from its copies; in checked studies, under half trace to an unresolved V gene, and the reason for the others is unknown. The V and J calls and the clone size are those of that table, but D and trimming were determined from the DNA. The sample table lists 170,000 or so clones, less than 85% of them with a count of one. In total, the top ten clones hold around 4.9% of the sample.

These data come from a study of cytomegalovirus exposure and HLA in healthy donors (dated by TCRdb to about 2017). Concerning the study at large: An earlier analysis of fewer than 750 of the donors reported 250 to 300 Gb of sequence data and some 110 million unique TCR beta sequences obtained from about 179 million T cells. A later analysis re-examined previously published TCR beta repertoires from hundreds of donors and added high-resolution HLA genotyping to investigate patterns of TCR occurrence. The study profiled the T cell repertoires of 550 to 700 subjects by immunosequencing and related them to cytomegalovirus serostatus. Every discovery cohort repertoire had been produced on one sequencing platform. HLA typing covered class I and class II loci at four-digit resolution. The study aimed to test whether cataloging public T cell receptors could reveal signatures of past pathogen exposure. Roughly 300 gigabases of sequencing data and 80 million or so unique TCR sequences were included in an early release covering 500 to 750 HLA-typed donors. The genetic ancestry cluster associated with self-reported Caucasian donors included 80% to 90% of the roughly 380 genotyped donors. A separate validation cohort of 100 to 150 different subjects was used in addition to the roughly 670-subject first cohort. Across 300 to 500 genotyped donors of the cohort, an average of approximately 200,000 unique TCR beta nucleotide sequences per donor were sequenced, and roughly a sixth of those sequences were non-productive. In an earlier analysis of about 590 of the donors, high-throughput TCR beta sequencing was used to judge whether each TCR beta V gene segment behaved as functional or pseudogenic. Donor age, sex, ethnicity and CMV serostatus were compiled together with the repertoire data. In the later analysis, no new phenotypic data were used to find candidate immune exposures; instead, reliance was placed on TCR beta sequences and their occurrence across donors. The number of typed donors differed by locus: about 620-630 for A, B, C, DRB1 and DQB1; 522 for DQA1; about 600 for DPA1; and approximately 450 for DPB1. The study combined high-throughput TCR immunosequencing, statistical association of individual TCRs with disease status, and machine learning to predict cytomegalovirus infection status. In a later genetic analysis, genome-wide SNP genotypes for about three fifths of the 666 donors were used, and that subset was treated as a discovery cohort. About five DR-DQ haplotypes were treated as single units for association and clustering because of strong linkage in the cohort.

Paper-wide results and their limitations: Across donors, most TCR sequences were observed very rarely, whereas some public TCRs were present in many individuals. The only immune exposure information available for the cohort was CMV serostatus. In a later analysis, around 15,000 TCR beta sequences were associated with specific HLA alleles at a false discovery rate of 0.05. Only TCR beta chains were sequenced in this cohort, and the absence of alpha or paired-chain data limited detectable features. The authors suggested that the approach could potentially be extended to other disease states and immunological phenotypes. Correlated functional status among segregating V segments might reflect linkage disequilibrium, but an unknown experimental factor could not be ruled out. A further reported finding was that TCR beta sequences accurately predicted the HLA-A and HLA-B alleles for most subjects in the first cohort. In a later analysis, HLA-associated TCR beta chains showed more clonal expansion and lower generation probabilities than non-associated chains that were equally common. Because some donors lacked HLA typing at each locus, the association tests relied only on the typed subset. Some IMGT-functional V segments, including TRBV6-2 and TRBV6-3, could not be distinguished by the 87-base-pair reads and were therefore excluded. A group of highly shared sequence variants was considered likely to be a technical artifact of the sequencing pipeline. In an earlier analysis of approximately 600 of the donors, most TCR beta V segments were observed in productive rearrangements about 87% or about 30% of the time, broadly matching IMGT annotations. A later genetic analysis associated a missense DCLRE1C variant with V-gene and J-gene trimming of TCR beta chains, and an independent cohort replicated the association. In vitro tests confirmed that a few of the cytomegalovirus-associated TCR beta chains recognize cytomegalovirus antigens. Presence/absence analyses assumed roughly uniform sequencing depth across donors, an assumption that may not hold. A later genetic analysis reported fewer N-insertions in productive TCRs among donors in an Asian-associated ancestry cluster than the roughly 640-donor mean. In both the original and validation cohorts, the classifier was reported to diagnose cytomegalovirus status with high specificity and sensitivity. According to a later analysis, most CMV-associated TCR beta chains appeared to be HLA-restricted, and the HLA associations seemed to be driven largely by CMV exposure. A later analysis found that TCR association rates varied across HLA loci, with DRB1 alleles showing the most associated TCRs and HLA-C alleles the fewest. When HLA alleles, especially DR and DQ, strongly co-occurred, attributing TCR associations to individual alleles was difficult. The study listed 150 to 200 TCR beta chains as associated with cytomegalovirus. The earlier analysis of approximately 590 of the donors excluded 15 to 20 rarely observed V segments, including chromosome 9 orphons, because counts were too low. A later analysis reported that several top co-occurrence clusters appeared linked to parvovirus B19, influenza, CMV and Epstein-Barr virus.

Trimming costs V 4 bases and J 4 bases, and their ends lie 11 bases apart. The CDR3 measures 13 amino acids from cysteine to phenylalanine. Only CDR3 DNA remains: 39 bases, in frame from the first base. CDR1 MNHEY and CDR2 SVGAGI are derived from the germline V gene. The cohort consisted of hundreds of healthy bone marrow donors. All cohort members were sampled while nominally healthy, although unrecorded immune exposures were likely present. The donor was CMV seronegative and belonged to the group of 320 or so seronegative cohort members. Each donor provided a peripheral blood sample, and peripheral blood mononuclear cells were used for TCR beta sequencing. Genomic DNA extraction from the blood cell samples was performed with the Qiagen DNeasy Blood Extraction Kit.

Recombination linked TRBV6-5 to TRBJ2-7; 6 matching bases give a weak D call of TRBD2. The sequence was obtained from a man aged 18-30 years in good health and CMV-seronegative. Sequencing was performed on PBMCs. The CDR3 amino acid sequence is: CASSSSGLYEQYF. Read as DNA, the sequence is TGTGCCAGCAGTTCCTCTGGACTATACGAGCAGTACTTC.